Detailed here is one TCR beta chain. This entry belongs to a study of blood T cell repertoires in COVID-19. Original handling: Amplified reference gene primers provided the basis for estimating nucleated cell counts. The repertoire was sequenced with immunoSEQ multiplex PCR; TCRdb's copy has only in-frame clones and lacks some. The V and J calls and clone size were taken over from that table, and D and trimming were inferred from the DNA. The top ten clones hold less than 3.5% of a sample with 250,000 to 400,000 clones, about 90% of them seen once. V lost 0 bases, J lost 5 bases, and 3 bases stayed unmatched. The CDR3 loop spans 15 amino acids. The V gene's germline CDR1 is MGHRA and CDR2 YSYEKL.

Sequences were obtained from peripheral blood. V and J are TRBV4-1 and TRBJ2-7, with 11 nucleotides matching TRBD2. This sequence originates from a woman in her twenties or thirties with COVID-19, enrolled during active disease. The CDR3, as DNA: TGCGCCAGCAGCCAAGAGGGACTAGCGGTCAACGAGCAGTACTTC. Residues: CASSQEGLAVNEQYF.